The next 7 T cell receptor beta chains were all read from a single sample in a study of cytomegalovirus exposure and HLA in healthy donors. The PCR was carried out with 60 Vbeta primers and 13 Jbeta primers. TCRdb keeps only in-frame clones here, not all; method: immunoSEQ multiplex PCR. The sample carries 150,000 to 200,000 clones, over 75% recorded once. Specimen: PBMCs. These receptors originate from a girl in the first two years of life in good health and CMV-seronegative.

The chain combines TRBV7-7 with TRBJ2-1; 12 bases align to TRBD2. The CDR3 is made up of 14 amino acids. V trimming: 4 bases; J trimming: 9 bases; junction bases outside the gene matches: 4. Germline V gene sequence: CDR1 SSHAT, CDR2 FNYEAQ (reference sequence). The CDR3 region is CASSSTSGSGEQFF. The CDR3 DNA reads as TGTGCCAGCAGCTCGACTAGCGGGAGTGGTGAGCAGTTCTTC.

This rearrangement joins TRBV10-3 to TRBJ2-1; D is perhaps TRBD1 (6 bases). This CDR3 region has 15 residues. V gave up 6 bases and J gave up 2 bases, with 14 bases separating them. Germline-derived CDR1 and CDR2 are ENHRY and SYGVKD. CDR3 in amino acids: CAIRPGTPTYNEQFF. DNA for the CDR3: TGTGCCATCAGGCCCGGGACACCGACCTACAATGAGCAGTTCTTC.

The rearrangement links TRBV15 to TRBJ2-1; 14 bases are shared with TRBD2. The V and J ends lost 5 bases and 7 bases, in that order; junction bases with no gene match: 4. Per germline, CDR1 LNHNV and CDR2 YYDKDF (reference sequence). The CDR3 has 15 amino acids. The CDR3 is CATSGTSGSDNEQFF. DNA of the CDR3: TGTGCCACCAGCGGGACTAGCGGGAGTGATAATGAGCAGTTCTTC.

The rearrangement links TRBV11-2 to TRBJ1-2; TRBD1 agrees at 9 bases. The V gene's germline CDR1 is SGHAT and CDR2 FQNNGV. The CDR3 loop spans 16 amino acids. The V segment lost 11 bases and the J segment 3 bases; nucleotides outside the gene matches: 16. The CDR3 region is CASGGQGTLAYYGYTF. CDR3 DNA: TGTGCCTCGGGGGGACAGGGTACTCTGGCTTACTATGGCTACACCTTC.

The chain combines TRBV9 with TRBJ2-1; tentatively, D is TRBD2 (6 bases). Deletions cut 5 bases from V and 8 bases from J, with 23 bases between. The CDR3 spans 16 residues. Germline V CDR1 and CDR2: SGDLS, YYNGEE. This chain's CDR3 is CASSLNSGDGRDEQFF. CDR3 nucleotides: TGTGCCAGCAGTCTGAATTCGGGAGATGGTCGGGATGAGCAGTTCTTC. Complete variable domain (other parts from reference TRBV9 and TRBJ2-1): DSGVTQTPKHLITATGQRVTLRCSPRSGDLSVYWYQQSLDQGLQFLIQYYNGEERAKGNILERFSAQQFPDLHSELNLSSLELGDSALYFCASSLNSGDGRDEQFFGPGTRLTVL.

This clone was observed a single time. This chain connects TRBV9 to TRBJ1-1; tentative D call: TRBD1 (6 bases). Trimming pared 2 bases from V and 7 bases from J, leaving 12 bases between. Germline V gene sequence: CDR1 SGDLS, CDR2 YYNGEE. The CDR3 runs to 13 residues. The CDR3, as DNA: TGTGCCAGCAGCGTCTGGGGGCAGGGTGAAGCTTTCTTT. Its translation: CASSVWGQGEAFF.

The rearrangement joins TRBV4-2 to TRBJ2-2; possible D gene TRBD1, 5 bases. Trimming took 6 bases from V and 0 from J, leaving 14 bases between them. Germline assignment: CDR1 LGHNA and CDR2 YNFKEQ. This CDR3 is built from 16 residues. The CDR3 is CASSQAQGTNTGELFF. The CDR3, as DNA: TGTGCCAGCAGTCAGGCTCAGGGAACGAACACCGGGGAGCTGTTTTTT.